Listed here are 9 T cell receptor beta chains from one sample, sequenced in a study of blood T cell repertoires in COVID-19. TCRdb keeps only in-frame clones here, not all; method: immunoSEQ multiplex PCR. The sample lists about 440,000 clones, 88% seen once, with over 10% in the top ten. Sequenced input: peripheral blood. Receptors originate from a woman aged 45-59 years with COVID-19, enrolled during active disease.

The rearrangement links TRBV6-1 to TRBJ2-1; 7 bases fit TRBD1. In germline, CDR1 is MNHNS, CDR2 SASEGT. Trimming at V came to 0 bases and at J to 0 bases, leaving 8 bases not matched to a gene. The CDR3 covers 18 residues. CDR3 protein: CASSEALLQGISYNEQFF. The CDR3 DNA reads TGTGCCAGCAGTGAAGCGCTTCTACAGGGGATCTCCTACAATGAGCAGTTCTTC.

The chain combines TRBV5-6 with TRBJ2-5; 9 bases line up with TRBD2. The junction had 9 bases not matched to a gene; V was cut back by 4 bases and J by 5 bases. CDR1 is SGHDT, CDR2 YYEEEE, per germline. The CDR3 spans 15 residues. As DNA, the CDR3 is TGTGCCAGCAGCAAAGGACTAGCGATACGGGAGACCCAGTACTTC. Protein product: CASSKGLAIRETQYF.

V usage is TRBV6-1 and J usage is TRBJ1-6, with D maybe TRBD1 (5 bases). The CDR3 spans 16 residues. Germline V gives CDR1 MNHNS, CDR2 SASEGT. V dropped 4 bases and J dropped 3 bases, with 13 bases sitting between them. For the CDR3, the DNA is TGTGCCAGCAGTGGAAGAGGAAGGGGCTATAATTCACCCCTCCACTTT. This codes for CASSGRGRGYNSPLHF.

V and J are TRBV5-1 and TRBJ2-3; TRBD2 agrees at 11 bases. Germline values: CDR1 SGHRS, CDR2 YFSETQ. The junction had 7 bases not matched to a gene; V was cut back by 0 bases and J by 4 bases. This CDR3 has 17 residues. Written as DNA, the CDR3 is TGCGCCAGCAGCTTGGAAATAGCGGGGGGGACAGCAGATACGCAGTATTTT. This encodes CASSLEIAGGTADTQYF. The whole variable domain, filled in from reference TRBV5-1 and TRBJ2-3, reads KAGVTQTPRYLIKTRGQQVTLSCSPISGHRSVSWYQQTPGQGLQFLFEYFSETQRNKGNFPGRFSGRQFSNSRSEMNVSTLELGDSALYLCASSLEIAGGTADTQYFGPGTRLTVL.

With respect to this clone: A read error may account for a junction end that differs from germline. The rearrangement joins TRBV27 to TRBJ2-3; TRBD2 agrees at 12 bases. The germline gives CDR1 MNHEY, CDR2 SMNVEV (reference sequence). The CDR3 is 18 amino acids. CDR3 coding DNA: TGTGCCAGCAATTTAAGGGCGGCTAGCGGGGGGGGGAAAGATACGCAGTATTTT. It codes for CASNLRAASGGGKDTQYF.

In its sample, this clone was seen once. The chain is built from TRBV28 and TRBJ1-6; tentatively, D is TRBD1 (6 bases). V was pared by 5 bases and J by 8 bases, with 16 bases between. The CDR3 consists of 15 residues. Germline CDR1 and CDR2: MDHEN and SYDVKM. CDR3 sequence reads: CASSPRGRGHSPLHF. CDR3 nucleotide sequence: TGTGCCAGCAGTCCACGTGGCAGGGGCCATTCACCCCTCCACTTT.

This sequence joins TRBV19 and TRBJ2-1; unclear D gene. V lost 7 bases to trimming and J lost 6 bases, with 13 bases between them. Germline-derived CDR1 and CDR2 are LNHDA and SQIVND (reference sequence). This CDR3 is built from 13 residues. The CDR3 bases are TGTGCCAGTACCACCCACAGCTTCAATGAGCAGTTCTTC. This codes for CASTTHSFNEQFF. Looking up the rest from reference TRBV19 and TRBJ2-1 gives the full variable domain: DGGITQSPKYLFRKEGQNVTLSCEQNLNHDAMYWYRQDPGQGLRLIYYSQIVNDFQKGDIAEGYSVSREKKESFPLTVTSAQKNPTAFYLCASTTHSFNEQFFGPGTRLTVL.

This rearrangement joins TRBV5-1 to TRBJ2-7; 9 nucleotides line up with TRBD1. The CDR3 has 18 residues. The V segment lost 4 bases and the J segment 2 bases; nucleotides outside the gene matches: 16. Germline-derived CDR1 and CDR2 are SGHRS and YFSETQ. CDR3 sequence (DNA): TGCGCCAGCAGCCTAAGTCCCGGGACAGGGTTGGGGCCCTACGAGCAGTACTTC. This codes for CASSLSPGTGLGPYEQYF.

This clone has a single count. The chain recombines TRBV19 with TRBJ1-5; a possible D gene is TRBD1 (6 bases). CDR3 length equals 12 residues. In germline, CDR1 is LNHDA, CDR2 SQIVND (reference sequence). CDR3 in DNA: TGTGGGACAGATCCGTTGTATCAGCCCCAGCATTTT. Its protein product is CGTDPLYQPQHF.